A single sample gave rise to the 27 T cell receptor beta chains below, sequenced in a study of T cells in Graves' hyperthyroidism and ophthalmopathy. Amplification of TCR beta CDR3 regions used RNA as the template. The TCR CDR3 first-round RT-PCR relied on the HTBI primer set. TCRdb analysed the multiplex PCR reads with MiXCR anew, one entry per CDR3 protein. The sample carries 350,000 to 450,000 distinct CDR3 sequences, about 15% recorded once. The sample consisted of blood. The receptors were gathered from a woman aged 30 to 39 with Graves' hyperthyroidism that later progressed to Graves' ophthalmopathy.

This sequence joins TRBV20-1 and TRBJ1-6, with D perhaps matching TRBD1 (5 bases). This CDR3 region has 13 residues. With 1 base removed from V and 6 bases from J, the gap between germline ends came to 7 bases. Germline CDR1 reads DFQATT; CDR2 reads SNEGSKA (reference sequence). CDR3 bases: TGCAGTGCTAGAGGGGACGGTAATTCACCCCTCCACTTT. Protein sequence: CSARGDGNSPLHF.

For the CDR3, the DNA is TGTGCCAGCAGCGTAGCGCGGGAGCGAGGCGAGCAGTACTTC. It encodes CASSVARERGEQYF. This sequence joins TRBV9 and TRBJ2-7, with 7 bases matching TRBD2. V dropped 0 bases and J dropped 6; count of bases not matched to a gene: 6. This CDR3 has 14 amino acids. Germline values: CDR1 SGDLS, CDR2 YYNGEE.

The rearrangement uses TRBV12-3 or TRBV12-4 and TRBJ2-5; 7 bases agree with TRBD2. The CDR3 runs to 15 residues. J gave up 9 bases and V 6 bases, and 16 bases lay outside the gene matches. The CDR3 DNA follows: TGTGCCAGCAGACTCCTGGGGGAGGGCCAGGTGGCCCAGTACTTC. Protein product: CASRLLGEGQVAQYF.

The chain is built from TRBV27 and TRBJ1-1; tentatively, D is TRBD1 (5 bases). The CDR3 extends over 14 amino acids. The V gene lost 2 bases and the J gene lost 2 bases, with 9 bases spanning the gap. The V gene's germline CDR1 is MNHEY and CDR2 SMNVEV (reference sequence). The DNA of the CDR3 is TGTGCCAGCAGTTTACAGGACATCAACACTGAAGCTTTCTTT. This codes for CASSLQDINTEAFF.

Many counts were recorded for this clonotype. The chain couples TRBV6-1 to TRBJ2-1; 9 nucleotides line up with TRBD1. Unmatched junction bases numbered 7, after V lost 1 base and J lost 3 bases. Looked up from germline, CDR1 is MNHNS and CDR2 is SASEGT. The CDR3 is 17 residues long. CDR3 coding DNA: TGTGCCAGCAGTGAAGTATTACACAGGGGGCTCTACAATGAGCAGTTCTTC. Its translation is CASSEVLHRGLYNEQFF.

This clonotype showed up many times. This chain joins TRBV6-1 and TRBJ2-5; 15 bases align to TRBD2. This CDR3 spans 16 amino acids. V was clipped by 5 bases and J by 1 base; unmatched bases: 2. From germline, CDR1 is MNHNS and CDR2 SASEGT. CDR3 residues: CASSWGLAGGQETQYF. The DNA for the CDR3 is TGTGCCAGCAGTTGGGGACTAGCGGGAGGCCAAGAGACCCAGTACTTC.

The rearrangement links TRBV4-1 to TRBJ1-1; perhaps TRBD1 as D (6 bases). This CDR3 region has 18 residues. CDR1 MGHRA and CDR2 YSYEKL come from the germline V gene. V lost 3 bases and J lost 0, with 20 bases in between. The CDR3 protein is CASSHKYRQAKMNTEAFF. The CDR3 bases are TGCGCCAGCAGCCACAAATATAGACAGGCCAAAATGAACACTGAAGCTTTCTTT.

This clonotype was counted ten times or more. The V call is TRBV4-1, the J call TRBJ2-3; TRBD2 matches 8 bases. Germline trimming cut 4 bases from V and 6 bases from J; bases unmatched to any gene: 12. Looked up from germline, CDR1 is MGHRA and CDR2 is YSYEKL. The length of the CDR3 is 16 residues. The CDR3 DNA follows: TGCGCCAGCAGCCGCGACTCCGCGGGAGGAGCCGATACGCAGTATTTT. Translation: CASSRDSAGGADTQYF.

The chain carries TRBV5-4 and TRBJ2-7, with TRBD2 matching over 10 bases. V gave up 4 bases and J gave up 5 bases; unmatched junction bases: 9. CDR3 length: 15 amino acids. Germline CDR1 is SGHNT and CDR2 is YYREEE (reference sequence). For the CDR3, the DNA is TGTGCCAGCAGCGCCCGACTAGCGGGTAAGGACGAGCAGTACTTC. Encoded protein: CASSARLAGKDEQYF.

This clonotype was seen many times. The rearrangement joins TRBV12-3 or TRBV12-4 to TRBJ2-3, with D perhaps given as TRBD1 or TRBD2 (5 bases each). This CDR3 is 14 amino acids long. V dropped 5 bases and J dropped 4 bases, with 13 bases sitting between them. The CDR3 region is CASSGDPRADTQYF. CDR3 in DNA: TGTGCCAGCAGTGGGGACCCCCGGGCAGATACGCAGTATTTT.

At least ten counts were recorded for this clonotype. V and J are TRBV7-9 and TRBJ2-2; 7 nucleotides align to TRBD2. Germline CDR1 is SEHNR and CDR2 is FQNEAQ (reference sequence). This CDR3 has 15 amino acids. Trimming took 6 bases from V and 2 from J; bases not matched to a gene: 6. The CDR3 DNA reads as TGTGCCAGCAGTCACCGGGACTACAACACCGGGGAGCTGTTTTTT. The encoded protein is CASSHRDYNTGELFF.

The V and J genes are TRBV12-3 or TRBV12-4 and TRBJ2-3; 10 bases fit TRBD2. The CDR3 spans 16 residues. V dropped 4 bases and J dropped 4; count of bases not matched to a gene: 8. Here the CDR3 reads CASSSPGTSVSDTQYF. The CDR3 DNA reads TGTGCCAGCAGTTCCCCCGGGACTAGCGTTTCAGATACGCAGTATTTT.

Ten or more counts support this clonotype. V usage is TRBV2 and J usage is TRBJ2-5, with a weak D call TRBD2 (7 bases). The CDR3 is made up of 12 amino acids. Between the trimmed V and J ends, which lost 2 bases and 11 bases, there was a span of 12 bases. CDR1 is SNHLY and CDR2 is FYNNEI in the germline V gene. This CDR3 reads CASSEQRDIQYF. CDR3 in DNA: TGTGCCAGCAGTGAACAGCGGGACATACAGTACTTC.

This clonotype was seen ten or more times. The chain uses TRBV6-5 and TRBJ2-1; maybe TRBD2 (6 bases). CDR3 size: 15 residues. CDR1 and CDR2 (germline): MNHEY, SVGAGI. Trimming took off 2 bases at V and 5 bases at J, with 13 bases between the two ends. CDR3 protein: CASSYGGPRDNEQFF. CDR3 DNA: TGTGCCAGCAGTTACGGAGGGCCGAGGGACAATGAGCAGTTCTTC.

This clonotype showed up many times. The chain links TRBV7-8 to TRBJ2-2; 8 positions match TRBD2. After removal of 3 bases from V and 1 base from J, the junction contained 4 bases not matched to a gene. CDR3 length: 16 residues. The germline CDR1 and CDR2 sequences are SGHVS and FQNEAQ. CDR3 amino acids: CASSFSGTRNTGELFF. The CDR3 nucleotides read TGTGCCAGCAGCTTTTCCGGGACTAGGAACACCGGGGAGCTGTTTTTT.

This clonotype was recorded many times. The rearrangement joins TRBV12-3 or TRBV12-4 to TRBJ2-1; 11 bases are shared with TRBD2. This CDR3 has 15 amino acids. J lost 8 bases, V lost 3 bases, and 6 bases had no gene match. In nucleotides, the CDR3 is TGTGCCAGCAGTTTCGCGGTAGCGGGAGGGTATGAGCAGTTCTTC. It specifies CASSFAVAGGYEQFF.

This clonotype came up many times. The chain couples TRBV4-1 to TRBJ1-1; 7 nucleotides line up with TRBD1. Germline assignment: CDR1 MGHRA and CDR2 YSYEKL. Trimming cost V 1 base and J 1 base; bases outside gene matches: 9. This CDR3 spans 17 amino acids. The CDR3 sequence: CASSQGPQGLTNTEAFF. The CDR3 nucleotides read TGCGCCAGCAGCCAAGGTCCACAGGGGTTAACGAACACTGAAGCTTTCTTT.

This clonotype was picked up many times. J is TRBJ2-1 and V is TRBV12-3 or TRBV12-4; no reliable D call. The V and J ends lost 5 bases and 2 bases respectively, with 16 bases between them. CDR3 length equals 16 residues. As DNA, the CDR3 is TGTGCCAGCAGTCCCCTGTGGGGTTTACCCTACAATGAGCAGTTCTTC. This translates into CASSPLWGLPYNEQFF.

This clonotype has a count of ten or more. The V gene is TRBV12-3 or TRBV12-4, the J gene TRBJ1-6; D is perhaps TRBD1 (5 bases). This CDR3 contains 14 residues. The V end lost 7 bases, the J end lost 5 bases, and 12 bases lay between the germline ends. The DNA for the CDR3 is TGTGCCAGCACCTCAGGGTTCGATAATTCACCCCTCCACTTT. Protein product: CASTSGFDNSPLHF.

This clonotype was detected a few times. V and J are TRBV4-2 and TRBJ2-2; D ambiguous. CDR1 and CDR2 (germline): LGHNA, YNFKEQ. V lost 1 base to trimming and J lost 4 bases, with 7 bases between them. This CDR3 is built from 14 residues. CDR3 bases: TGTGCCAGCAGCCAAGGGGCTAGCACCGGGGAGCTGTTTTTT. This sequence encodes CASSQGASTGELFF.

This clonotype was recorded at least ten times. This chain uses TRBV28 with TRBJ1-1; 10 nucleotides agree with TRBD1. The CDR3 contains 14 residues. The trim removed 4 bases at V and 11 bases at J, leaving 10 bases unmatched. The V gene's germline CDR1 is MDHEN and CDR2 SYDVKM. The CDR3 nucleotides read TGTGCCAGCAGTTCCGGGACAGGGGCGCCGGGGGCTTTCTTT. Residues: CASSSGTGAPGAFF.

This clonotype was observed a handful of times. The V and J genes are TRBV2 and TRBJ2-2, with 8 nucleotides matching TRBD2. Germline V CDR1 and CDR2: SNHLY, FYNNEI. V was clipped by 10 bases and J by 2 bases; unmatched bases: 6. CDR3 length: 14 residues. CDR3 bases: TGTGCCACCCTCGGGGGGGGAAACACCGGGGAGCTGTTTTTT. This sequence encodes CATLGGGNTGELFF.

This clonotype was detected only a few times. The rearrangement joins TRBV10-3 to TRBJ1-2; 8 positions match TRBD1. The CDR3 length is 15 residues. V trimming: 11 bases; J trimming: 8 bases; junction bases outside the gene matches: 19. Germline lookup yields CDR1 ENHRY and CDR2 SYGVKD. Here the CDR3 reads CAVLPGQESGSGYTF. CDR3 coding DNA: TGTGCCGTTCTTCCGGGACAGGAAAGCGGGTCGGGCTACACCTTC.

Comments on this clonotype: This sequence may be a read error, since a much larger clone differs from it by one base. The chain is built from TRBV25-1 and TRBJ2-1, with 16 bases aligning to TRBD2. The CDR3 is 15 amino acids. Per the germline V gene, CDR1 is MGHDK and CDR2 is SYGVNS. V gave up 10 bases and J gave up 10 bases; unmatched junction bases: 10. The CDR3 bases are TGTGCCACGGTGGGACTAGCGGGAGGGCCCTGCGAGCAGTTCTTC. This encodes CATVGLAGGPCEQFF.

At least ten counts were recorded for this clonotype. The chain is built from TRBV30 and TRBJ2-1, with TRBD1 as a possible D gene (5 bases). Germline loops: CDR1 GTSNPN, CDR2 SVGIG (reference sequence). The ends were cut back, 0 bases at V and 6 bases at J, with 9 bases in the middle. This CDR3 has 13 amino acids. CDR3 in amino acids: CAWSVGRSNEQFF. The CDR3 DNA sequence: TGTGCCTGGAGTGTGGGGCGAAGCAATGAGCAGTTCTTC.

The chain couples TRBV7-8 to TRBJ2-1; 8 bases line up with TRBD2. V lost 7 bases and J lost 5; bases outside the gene matches: 10. CDR3 length: 15 amino acids. CDR1 is SGHVS, CDR2 FQNEAQ, per germline. For the CDR3, the DNA is TGTGCCAGCACTTTCACTAGCGGCGCCCACAATGAGCAGTTCTTC. This encodes CASTFTSGAHNEQFF.

This clonotype was counted at least ten times. The chain employs TRBV12-3 or TRBV12-4 and TRBJ1-5; D unresolved. The CDR3 sequence is 13 residues long. V shed 5 bases and J shed 4 bases, with 9 bases lying between them. CDR3 sequence: CASSGEGNQPQHF. In nucleotides, the CDR3 is TGTGCCAGCAGTGGAGAGGGTAATCAGCCCCAGCATTTT.